The 15 T cell receptor beta chains given below trace back to one sample, sequenced in a study of T cells in Graves' hyperthyroidism and ophthalmopathy. It was RNA transcripts that yielded the amplified TCR beta CDR3 regions. During a first-round RT-PCR of the TCR CDR3, the HTBI primer set was used. TCRdb itself ran the multiplex PCR reads through MiXCR, one entry per CDR3 protein. Of roughly 510,000 distinct CDR3 sequences in the sample, roughly 45% were seen once. Specimen: peripheral blood or thyroid tissue (not recorded which). Receptors were obtained from an adult woman with Graves' disease, either hyperthyroidism or ophthalmopathy (not recorded which).

The chain joins TRBV12-3 or TRBV12-4 to TRBJ1-5, with 7 bases lining up with TRBD1. Germline trimming cut 6 bases from V and 1 base from J; bases unmatched to any gene: 15. CDR3 length: 18 amino acids. The CDR3 DNA sequence: TGTGCCAGCAGCGATGAGAGGGGGCATGATTCAAGCAATCAGCCCCAGCATTTT. Amino acids: CASSDERGHDSSNQPQHF.

The chain has TRBV5-1 and TRBJ1-5; TRBD1 might be the D (5 bases). The CDR3 is 13 amino acids. The V end was cut by 0 bases, the J end by 7 bases, with 8 bases between. The germline V gene has CDR1 SGHRS and CDR2 YFSETQ. CDR3 protein: CASSLVPGQPQHF. In nucleotides, the CDR3 is TGCGCCAGCAGCTTGGTACCAGGGCAGCCCCAGCATTTT.

The rearrangement joins TRBV24-1 to TRBJ1-2; 10 bases map to TRBD1. J gave up 11 bases and V 7 bases, and 12 bases lay outside the gene matches. Germline V gene lookup returns CDR1 KGHDR and CDR2 SFDVKD. This CDR3 has 14 residues. This chain's CDR3 is CATSVGDRGLRYTF. DNA of the CDR3: TGTGCCACCAGCGTCGGAGACAGGGGGCTACGTTACACCTTC.

This CDR3 reads CAISGDLDSPLHF. CDR3 DNA sequence: TGTGCCATCAGCGGGGATTTGGATTCACCCCTCCACTTT. The J gene is TRBJ1-6, the V gene TRBV10-3; D gene uncertain. Trimming took off 6 bases at V and 8 bases at J, with 11 bases between the two ends. Germline V gene sequence: CDR1 ENHRY, CDR2 SYGVKD. This CDR3 has 13 residues.

The V gene is TRBV29-1, the J gene TRBJ1-3, with TRBD1 identical over 9 bases. From germline, CDR1 is SQVTM and CDR2 ANQGSEA. The CDR3 extends over 15 amino acids. The trim removed 4 bases at V and 1 base at J, leaving 5 bases unmatched. The CDR3 is CSVVKDRGSGNTIYF. CDR3 DNA sequence: TGCAGCGTTGTCAAGGACAGGGGATCTGGAAACACCATATATTTT.

This clonotype was recorded only once. The chain is built from TRBV11-2 and TRBJ1-2; no clear D. The CDR3 loop spans 14 amino acids. V was pared by 5 bases and J by 4 bases, with 14 bases between. Germline assignment: CDR1 SGHAT and CDR2 FQNNGV. DNA of the CDR3: TGTGCCAGCAGCATCGGGCCCGGTGGCTATGGCTACACCTTC. Translation gives CASSIGPGGYGYTF.

This chain joins TRBV9 and TRBJ1-6; possibly TRBD1 for D (6 bases). CDR3 length: 14 amino acids. V lost 4 bases, J lost 8 bases, and 13 bases lay in between. The germline CDR1 and CDR2 sequences are SGDLS and YYNGEE. The CDR3 DNA follows: TGTGCCAGCAGCTTCCGACAGGAGGATTCACCCCTCCACTTT. Amino acid sequence: CASSFRQEDSPLHF.

Notes on this clonotype: The junction does not match germline at one end; this may be a read error. The CDR3 bases are TGTGCCAGCAGCTCGTGGGCCATAGATACGCAGTATTTT. Protein: CASSSWAIDTQYF. The chain has TRBV4-1 and TRBJ2-3; D is unclear. The germline gives CDR1 MGHRA, CDR2 YSYEKL. The CDR3 covers 13 residues.

The rearrangement uses TRBV20-1 and TRBJ2-3; D remains unclear. V lost 0 bases and J lost 2, with 9 bases in between. The CDR3 is 14 amino acids. The germline V gene has CDR1 DFQATT and CDR2 SNEGSKA (reference sequence). The CDR3 sequence: CSARDASYTDTQYF. CDR3 sequence (DNA): TGCAGTGCTAGAGATGCCTCCTACACAGATACGCAGTATTTT.

The rearrangement links TRBV11-1 to TRBJ2-3; 11 bases agree with TRBD2. Germline loops: CDR1 SGHAT, CDR2 FQDESV (reference sequence). CDR3 length: 15 amino acids. Trimming cost V 2 bases and J 7 bases; bases outside gene matches: 5. The CDR3 loop reads CASSLLAGGGYTQYF. The CDR3 nucleotides are TGTGCCAGCAGCTTATTAGCGGGAGGGGGCTATACGCAGTATTTT.

This chain uses TRBV20-1 with TRBJ2-2; 9 nucleotides agree with TRBD2. Looked up from germline, CDR1 is DFQATT and CDR2 is SNEGSKA (reference sequence). The CDR3 loop spans 14 amino acids. The CDR3 here is CSASTSGNTGELFF. CDR3 coding DNA: TGCAGCGCGTCGACTAGCGGTAACACCGGGGAGCTGTTTTTT.

The chain is built from TRBV7-8 and TRBJ2-2; tentative D call: TRBD2 (6 bases). Trimming took 2 bases from V and 4 from J, leaving 17 bases between them. The CDR3 has 17 amino acids. The germline CDR1 and CDR2 sequences are SGHVS and FQNEAQ. The chain's CDR3 is CASSLSMTGVGTGELFF. The CDR3 DNA sequence: TGTGCCAGCAGCTTATCGATGACGGGAGTGGGCACCGGGGAGCTGTTTTTT. The whole variable domain, remainder taken from reference TRBV7-8 and TRBJ2-2, is GAGVSQSPRYKVAKRGQDVALRCDPISGHVSLFWYQQALGQGPEFLTYFQNEAQLDKSGLPSDRFFAERPEGSVSTLKIQRTQQEDSAVYLCASSLSMTGVGTGELFFGEGSRLTVL.

The CDR3 DNA is TGCAGCTTGGGGTCGAGGTCCCACGAGCAGTACTTC. It is translated as CSLGSRSHEQYF. The chain carries TRBV29-1 and TRBJ2-7; no clear D. Trimming took off 8 bases at V and 5 bases at J, with 16 bases between the two ends. The germline V gene has CDR1 SQVTM and CDR2 ANQGSEA. The CDR3 loop spans 12 amino acids.

This clonotype was seen ten or more times. The rearrangement links TRBV19 to TRBJ1-2; the D is unclear. The CDR3 covers 13 residues. Trimming shortened V by 3 bases and J by 0 bases, and 5 bases separated the two germline ends. Germline CDR1 and CDR2: LNHDA and SQIVND (reference sequence). CDR3 sequence (DNA): TGTGCCAGTAGTATTGGAGCTAACTATGGCTACACCTTC. It codes for CASSIGANYGYTF.

This clonotype was seen ten or more times. This rearrangement joins TRBV20-1 to TRBJ1-4, with D possibly being TRBD1 (5 bases). The ends were cut back, 0 bases at V and 6 bases at J, with 11 bases in the middle. This CDR3 comprises 14 residues. Germline loops: CDR1 DFQATT, CDR2 SNEGSKA (reference sequence). CDR3 nucleotides: TGCAGTGCTAGAGAGGGGGGGGTTGATGAAAAACTGTTTTTT. It translates to CSAREGGVDEKLFF.